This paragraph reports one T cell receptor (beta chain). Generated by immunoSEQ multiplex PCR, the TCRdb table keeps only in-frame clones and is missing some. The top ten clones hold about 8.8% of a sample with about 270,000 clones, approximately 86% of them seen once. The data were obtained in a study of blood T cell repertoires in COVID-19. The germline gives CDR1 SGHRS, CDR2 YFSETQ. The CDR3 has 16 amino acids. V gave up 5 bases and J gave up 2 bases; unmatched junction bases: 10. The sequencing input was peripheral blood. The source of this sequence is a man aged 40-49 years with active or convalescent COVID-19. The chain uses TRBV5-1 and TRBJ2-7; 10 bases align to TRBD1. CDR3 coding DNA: TGCGCCAGCAGGAAGAGGGCCGGGACAGGGGCCTACGAGCAGTACTTC. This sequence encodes CASRKRAGTGAYEQYF.